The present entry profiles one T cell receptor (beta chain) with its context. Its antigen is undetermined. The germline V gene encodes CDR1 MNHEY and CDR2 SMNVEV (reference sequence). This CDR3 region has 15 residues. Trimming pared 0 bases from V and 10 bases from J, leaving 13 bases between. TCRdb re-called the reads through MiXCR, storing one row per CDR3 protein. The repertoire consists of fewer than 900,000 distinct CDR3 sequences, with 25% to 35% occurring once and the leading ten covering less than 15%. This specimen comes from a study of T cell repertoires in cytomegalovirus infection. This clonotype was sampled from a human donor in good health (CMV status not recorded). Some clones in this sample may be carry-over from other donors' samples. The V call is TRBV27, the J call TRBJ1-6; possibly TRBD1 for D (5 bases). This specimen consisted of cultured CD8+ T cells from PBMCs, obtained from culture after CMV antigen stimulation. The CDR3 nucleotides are TGTGCCAGCAGTTTATCTTGGGGACTCGGGTCACCCCTCCACTTT. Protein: CASSLSWGLGSPLHF.